The 20 T cell receptor beta chains presented below share a single source sample, sequenced in a study of regulatory T cells in long-lasting Graves disease (dated by TCRdb to the early 2020s). The time point label for this specimen denotes: newly diagnosed GD, antithyroid drugs for less than 3 months. RNA was extracted from PBMCs in TRIzol for both TCR sequencing and RNA sequencing. Preparation of the library involved multiplex PCR. This sample was sequenced with an Illumina HiSeq 4000. TCR beta libraries were built with iRepertoire HTBI primers and Arm-PCR amplification of CDR3 regions. The public reads were reanalyzed by TCRdb: fastp trimming at Q25, MiXCR alignment, in-frame beta chains only. Each entry is one CDR3 protein sequence, shown with its most common DNA and genes. For this sample the table gives 400,000 to 550,000 distinct CDR3 sequences, of which about 15% were detected only once. 23% of the sample belongs to the ten largest clones.

The same data also went into a second study, on T cells in Graves' hyperthyroidism and ophthalmopathy.

The input for sequencing was peripheral blood mononuclear cells (PBMCs), taken at new diagnosis, from a patient treated with antithyroid drugs. The receptor source for this set is a woman aged 18 to 35 with Graves disease. Donor details come from another sample of the same person, matched by shared clones.

The rearrangement links TRBV10-3 to TRBJ2-3, with a weak D call TRBD2 (5 bases). Trimming pared 7 bases from V and 2 bases from J, leaving 13 bases between. Germline CDR1 and CDR2: ENHRY and SYGVKD. The CDR3 is 14 amino acids. The DNA for the CDR3 is TGTGCCATCAAAGAGAGCGGCTCCACAGATACGCAGTATTTT. Translation: CAIKESGSTDTQYF.

This clonotype came up many times. The rearrangement links TRBV28 to TRBJ2-7; TRBD2 might be the D (5 bases). Germline V gene data show CDR1 as MDHEN and CDR2 as SYDVKM. There are 14 residues in the CDR3. V was trimmed by 6 bases and J by 1 base, leaving 13 bases between them. Written as DNA, the CDR3 is TGTGCCAGCAGGGCCCGCGGGCCATCCTACGAGCAGTACTTC. It specifies CASRARGPSYEQYF.

Many counts were recorded for this clonotype. The chain joins TRBV28 to TRBJ2-1, with a possible D match to TRBD1 (6 bases). This CDR3 is 16 amino acids long. V dropped 5 bases and J dropped 8 bases, with 22 bases sitting between them. From germline, CDR1 is MDHEN and CDR2 SYDVKM. CDR3 sequence (DNA): TGTGCCAGCAGTCGTGTAAAGCTCCGGGACACCGATGAGCAGTTCTTC. Protein: CASSRVKLRDTDEQFF.

Ten or more counts support this clonotype. V usage is TRBV28 and J usage is TRBJ2-5; D is unclear. The CDR3 is 14 amino acids. Germline lookup yields CDR1 MDHEN and CDR2 SYDVKM. Trimming removed 6 bases at V and 0 bases at J, with 11 bases between. DNA for the CDR3: TGTGCCAGCAGGCAGACTGTGAACCAAGAGACCCAGTACTTC. The encoded protein is CASRQTVNQETQYF.

Comments on this clonotype: The missing conserved phenylalanine or tryptophan at the end of this CDR3 makes a read error likely. The V call is TRBV5-1, the J call TRBJ1-1, with a tentative D call TRBD1 (6 bases). The CDR3 covers 13 residues. Germline V CDR1 and CDR2: SGHRS, YFSETQ. The V and J ends lost 4 bases and 2 bases respectively, with 9 bases between them. The CDR3 sequence is CASSLDRNTEAFI. The CDR3 nucleotides are TGCGCCAGCAGCCTGGACAGAAACACTGAAGCTTTCATT.

In this sample, this clonotype turned up many times. The chain combines TRBV30 with TRBJ1-2; 9 bases are a match to TRBD1. V was clipped by 6 bases and J by 8 bases; unmatched bases: 13. CDR1 GTSNPN and CDR2 SVGIG come from the germline V gene (reference sequence). The CDR3 runs 14 residues. The CDR3: CACSHPDRGGGYTF. The CDR3 bases are TGTGCCTGTTCCCACCCCGACAGGGGGGGCGGCTACACCTTC.

This clonotype has at least ten counts. The chain joins TRBV28 to TRBJ2-6; 9 nucleotides align to TRBD1. The junction had 12 bases not matched to a gene; V was cut back by 6 bases and J by 3 bases. This CDR3 has 18 residues. CDR1 and CDR2 (germline): MDHEN, SYDVKM. In DNA form, the CDR3 reads TGTGCCAGCAGGCCCGGACAGGGGAAAACCCTTGGGGCCAACGTCCTGACTTTC. This gives the protein CASRPGQGKTLGANVLTF.

This clonotype was detected many times. The V call is TRBV18, the J call TRBJ1-1, with D unresolved. CDR1 and CDR2 (germline): KGHSH, LQKENI. V lost 4 bases, J lost 2 bases, and 14 bases lay in between. This CDR3 has 15 amino acids. CDR3 amino acids: CASSQLTDINTEAFF. Here the CDR3 DNA reads TGTGCCAGCTCACAATTGACGGATATCAACACTGAAGCTTTCTTT.

The chain links TRBV12-5 to TRBJ2-1, with D hard to call. The length of the CDR3 is 13 residues. Trimming pared 9 bases from V and 5 bases from J, leaving 14 bases between. Germline CDR1 is LGHNT and CDR2 is FRNRAP. The CDR3: CASHRGYNNEQFF. DNA for the CDR3: TGTGCTAGCCATCGTGGCTATAACAATGAGCAGTTCTTC. Drawing the rest from reference TRBV12-5 and TRBJ2-1, the complete variable domain is DARVTQTPRHKVTEMGQEVTMRCQPILGHNTVFWYRQTMMQGLELLAYFRNRAPLDDSGMPKDRFSAEMPDATLATLKIQPSEPRDSAVYFCASHRGYNNEQFFGPGTRLTVL.

This clonotype has ten or more counts. The chain combines TRBV4-3 with TRBJ2-3; 10 bases are shared with TRBD2. This CDR3 is 16 amino acids long. V shed 0 bases and J 4 bases; nucleotides not matched to a gene: 4. The germline CDR1 and CDR2 sequences are LGHNA and YSLEER. The CDR3 reads CASSQDRAGGSDTQYF. Written as DNA, the CDR3 is TGCGCCAGCAGCCAAGATAGAGCGGGAGGGTCAGATACGCAGTATTTT.

This clonotype was seen a few times. V and J are TRBV4-1 and TRBJ1-4; D ambiguous. In germline, CDR1 is MGHRA, CDR2 YSYEKL. The V gene lost 4 bases and the J gene lost 0 bases, with 12 bases spanning the gap. This CDR3 comprises 16 residues. Here the CDR3 reads CASSRRYSTTNEKLFF. The DNA of the CDR3 is TGCGCCAGCAGCCGTAGGTACAGCACAACTAATGAAAAACTGTTTTTT.

The gene calls are TRBV7-6 and TRBJ2-4; the D gene is possibly TRBD1 (5 bases). The germline CDR1 and CDR2 sequences are SGHVS and FNYEAQ. The CDR3 runs to 17 residues. The V and J ends lost 0 bases and 0 bases respectively, with 12 bases between them. For the CDR3, the DNA is TGTGCCAGCAGCTTAGCTTCGGCAGGGATAGCCAAAAACATTCAGTACTTC. Its translation: CASSLASAGIAKNIQYF.

This clonotype was counted between two and nine times. The V and J genes are TRBV27 and TRBJ1-2; TRBD1 matches 8 bases. The length of the CDR3 is 14 residues. V was clipped by 4 bases and J by 6 bases; unmatched bases: 7. CDR1 is MNHEY and CDR2 is SMNVEV in the germline V gene (reference sequence). The CDR3 sequence: CASSSLGTGDGYTF. CDR3 sequence (DNA): TGTGCCAGCAGTTCGTTAGGGACAGGAGATGGCTACACCTTC.

V and J are TRBV7-9 and TRBJ1-4, with D tentatively TRBD1 (6 bases). Germline V gives CDR1 SEHNR, CDR2 FQNEAQ (reference sequence). V was trimmed by 4 bases and J by 4 bases, leaving 13 bases between them. This CDR3 comprises 15 residues. The CDR3 nucleotides read TGTGCCAGCAGCTCGCTGGACAGTCTTAATGAAAAACTGTTTTTT. Residues: CASSSLDSLNEKLFF.

This clonotype has a count of ten or more. The chain joins TRBV3-1 to TRBJ2-1, with D possibly matching TRBD1 (6 bases). CDR1 and CDR2 from the germline V gene are LGHDT and YNNKEL (reference sequence). CDR3 length: 12 residues. The V end lost 6 bases, the J end lost 7 bases, and 10 bases lay between the germline ends. Written as DNA, the CDR3 is TGTGCCAGCAGTCTACAGGGAAATGAGCAGTTCTTC. The encoded protein is CASSLQGNEQFF.

The gene calls are TRBV2 and TRBJ1-2; 7 bases are shared with TRBD1. Germline CDR1 reads SNHLY; CDR2 reads FYNNEI. V shed 3 bases and J 8 bases; nucleotides not matched to a gene: 12. CDR3 length: 15 residues. CDR3 amino acids: CASSERTGEVTGYTF. CDR3 nucleotides: TGTGCCAGCAGTGAGAGGACAGGAGAAGTTACGGGCTACACCTTC.

V usage is TRBV14 and J usage is TRBJ2-1; D is uncertain. Germline V gene sequence: CDR1 SGHDN, CDR2 FVKESK. This CDR3 has 13 amino acids. V shed 1 base and J shed 8 bases, with 9 bases lying between them. For the CDR3, the DNA is TGTGCCAGCAGCCAAGTTCAACTGGATGAGCAGTTCTTC. Translated: CASSQVQLDEQFF.

This clonotype was seen at least ten times. The chain uses TRBV7-9 and TRBJ1-1, with a possible D match to TRBD1 (5 bases). V was pared by 5 bases and J by 3 bases, with 16 bases between. The CDR3 has 15 amino acids. Germline V gene sequence: CDR1 SEHNR, CDR2 FQNEAQ (reference sequence). The CDR3 DNA is TGTGCCAGCAGCCCAAACCATGGGACCTACACTGAAGCTTTCTTT. It codes for CASSPNHGTYTEAFF.

The rearrangement uses TRBV27 and TRBJ1-1, with TRBD1 as a possible D gene (5 bases). Trimming removed 6 bases from V and 6 bases from J, with 11 bases in between. The CDR3 runs 12 residues. Per the germline V gene, CDR1 is MNHEY and CDR2 is SMNVEV (reference sequence). As DNA, the CDR3 is TGTGCCAGCAGGGAGACAGCGGCTGAAGCTTTCTTT. This translates into CASRETAAEAFF.

This clonotype has only a few counts. This chain connects TRBV2 to TRBJ2-3; TRBD2 matches 7 bases. This CDR3 region has 13 residues. J gave up 3 bases and V 9 bases, and 6 bases lay outside the gene matches. The germline gives CDR1 SNHLY, CDR2 FYNNEI. The chain's CDR3 is CARAGRRTDTQYF. In DNA, the CDR3 is TGTGCCAGAGCGGGAAGACGAACAGATACGCAGTATTTT.